The clone carrying this T cell receptor (beta chain) has ten or more counts. V lost 6 bases and J lost 7, with 7 bases in between. CDR3 length: 12 residues. Germline lookup yields CDR1 MNHEY and CDR2 SVGAGI. The data derive from a study of molecular identifiers for immune sequencing clone quantification. Methods described previously were used for bulk TCR libraries, and listed TCR primers were applied. TCRdb called the PCR reads again in MiXCR, with one record for every CDR3 protein. The repertoire holds a few hundred thousand distinct CDR3 sequences, with roughly 23% as singletons. The sample taken for sequencing was naive CD8+ T cells from blood, with Jurkat cell RNA spiked in. Subset in this sample: FACS-sorted CD8+CD4-CCR7+CD45RA+ naive T cells. The clonotype originates from a human donor in good health. Some libraries in this study had Jurkat cell RNA spiked in. V is TRBV6-5 and J is TRBJ1-6; D is unclear. The CDR3 region is CASSLANSPLHF. CDR3 DNA sequence: TGTGCCAGCAGCCTGGCGAATTCACCCCTCCACTTT.